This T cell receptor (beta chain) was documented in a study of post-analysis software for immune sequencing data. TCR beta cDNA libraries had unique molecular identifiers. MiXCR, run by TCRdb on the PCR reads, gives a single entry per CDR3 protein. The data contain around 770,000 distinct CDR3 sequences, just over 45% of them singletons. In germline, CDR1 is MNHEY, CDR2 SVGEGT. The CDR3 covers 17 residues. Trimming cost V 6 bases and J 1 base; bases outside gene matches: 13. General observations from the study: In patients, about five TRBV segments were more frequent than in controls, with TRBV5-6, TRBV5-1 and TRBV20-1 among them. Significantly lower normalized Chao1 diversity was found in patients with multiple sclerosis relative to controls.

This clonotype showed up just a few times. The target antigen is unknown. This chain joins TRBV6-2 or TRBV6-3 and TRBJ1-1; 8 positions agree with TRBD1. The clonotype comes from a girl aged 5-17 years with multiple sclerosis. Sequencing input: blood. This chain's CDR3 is CASSRDRGRKENTEAFF. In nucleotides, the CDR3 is TGTGCCAGCAGCCGCGACAGGGGACGAAAGGAGAACACTGAAGCTTTCTTT.